Presented here are 10 T cell receptor beta chains from one specimen sequenced in a study of vaccination effects on CD4 cells after COVID-19. After expansion with viral peptide pools in the ViraFEST assay, antigen-specific CD4+ T cells were sequenced. It was after approximately 11 days of culture that CD4+ T cells were isolated. According to the study, vaccine recipients showed no prior SARS-CoV-2 infection and negative nucleocapsid antibodies. Some clones are missing from TCRdb's copy, which holds only in-frame ones; the method was immunoSEQ multiplex PCR. Of approximately 74,000 clones listed, roughly 79% were seen once; the top ten hold over 2.5%. Antigens of these TCRs are unknown. Sequenced material: CD4+ T cells from PBMCs cultured with HCoV-NL63 spike peptides, taken before COVID-19 vaccination. These receptor sequences come from a human donor who received a COVID-19 vaccine.

The genes are TRBV9 and TRBJ2-3; D unclear. Trimming took 0 bases from V and 5 from J, leaving 1 base between them. Germline CDR1 and CDR2: SGDLS and YYNGEE. The CDR3 totals 11 residues. The CDR3 DNA reads TGTGCCAGCAGCGTAGAAGATACGCAGTATTTT. This gives the protein CASSVEDTQYF.

In its sample, this clone was seen once. V gene TRBV6-5 combines with J gene TRBJ2-1, with D hard to call. The CDR3 consists of 13 residues. Trimming stripped 7 bases from V and 4 bases from J, with 11 bases between. Germline assignment: CDR1 MNHEY and CDR2 SVGAGI. CDR3 in amino acids: CASTDSRYNEQFF. CDR3 nucleotide sequence: TGTGCCAGCACCGACTCCCGATACAATGAGCAGTTCTTC.

The chain has TRBV25-1 and TRBJ1-6, with D possibly matching TRBD1 (5 bases). The V end lost 1 base, the J end lost 5 bases, and 12 bases lay between the germline ends. Germline V gene data show CDR1 as MGHDK and CDR2 as SYGVNS. CDR3 length: 16 residues. CDR3 DNA sequence: TGTGCCAGCAGTGAATCATCCAGGGTCGATAATTCACCCCTCCACTTT. Protein: CASSESSRVDNSPLHF.

This chain uses TRBV18 with TRBJ1-1, with TRBD1 matching over 9 bases. With 3 bases clipped from V and 3 bases from J, the junction kept 5 bases outside the gene matches. This CDR3 spans 15 amino acids. Germline lookup yields CDR1 KGHSH and CDR2 LQKENI. CDR3 residues: CASSPGQGSDTEAFF. The CDR3 DNA follows: TGTGCCAGCTCACCGGGACAGGGCTCCGACACTGAAGCTTTCTTT. The whole variable domain, remainder taken from reference TRBV18 and TRBJ1-1, is NAGVMQNPRHLVRRRGQEARLRCSPMKGHSHVYWYRQLPEEGLKFMVYLQKENIIDESGMPKERFSAEFPKEGPSILRIQQVVRGDSAAYFCASSPGQGSDTEAFFGQGTRLTVV.

The chain employs TRBV2 and TRBJ2-1, with TRBD2 as a possible D gene (6 bases). V was cut by 2 bases and J by 4 bases, with 12 bases left in between. CDR1 is SNHLY, CDR2 FYNNEI, per germline. CDR3 length equals 15 residues. The CDR3 here is CASSEIASEYNEQFF. For the CDR3, the DNA is TGTGCCAGCAGTGAAATAGCTAGCGAGTACAATGAGCAGTTCTTC.

The chain has TRBV6-2 or TRBV6-3 and TRBJ1-1, with D perhaps TRBD1 (5 bases). Deletions cut 3 bases from V and 3 bases from J, with 17 bases between. This CDR3 is built from 16 residues. Germline assignment: CDR1 MNHEY and CDR2 SVGEGT. CDR3 sequence: CASSYVGRVGYTEAFF. The DNA of the CDR3 is TGTGCCAGCAGTTATGTTGGCAGGGTCGGTTACACTGAAGCTTTCTTT.

CDR3 nucleotides: TGTGCCAGCAGCGCCCTCAGAGTAAGAACTGGGGCCAACGTCCTGACTTTC. Translating it yields CASSALRVRTGANVLTF. The V call is TRBV5-8, the J call TRBJ2-6; D not certain. The CDR3 length is 17 residues. V lost 4 bases and J 2 bases, leaving 16 bases between the germline ends. CDR1 SGHTS and CDR2 YDEGEE come from the germline V gene.

This chain's CDR3 is CASSLRGIIDTEAFF. The CDR3 DNA sequence: TGTGCCAGCAGCTTGAGGGGGATCATAGACACTGAAGCTTTCTTT. The J gene is TRBJ1-1, the V gene TRBV5-5, with a weak D call TRBD1 (6 bases). The length of the CDR3 is 15 residues. The V gene's germline CDR1 is SGHKS and CDR2 YYEKEE (reference sequence). The V end lost 1 base, the J end lost 3 bases, and 13 bases lay between the germline ends.

V and J are TRBV5-1 and TRBJ2-5; D is uncertain. From germline, CDR1 is SGHRS and CDR2 YFSETQ. V was trimmed by 4 bases and J by 1 base, leaving 8 bases between them. The CDR3 spans 13 residues. CDR3 bases: TGCGCCAGCAGCCGCTGGGGCCAAGAGACCCAGTACTTC. It specifies CASSRWGQETQYF.

The rearrangement uses TRBV24-1 and TRBJ2-5; TRBD2 matches 10 bases. The CDR3 runs to 15 residues. Trimming took 4 bases from V and 2 from J; bases not matched to a gene: 3. Germline V lookup: CDR1 KGHDR, CDR2 SFDVKD. Here the CDR3 reads CATSELAGGQETQYF. In nucleotides, the CDR3 is TGTGCCACCAGTGAGTTAGCGGGGGGACAAGAGACCCAGTACTTC.